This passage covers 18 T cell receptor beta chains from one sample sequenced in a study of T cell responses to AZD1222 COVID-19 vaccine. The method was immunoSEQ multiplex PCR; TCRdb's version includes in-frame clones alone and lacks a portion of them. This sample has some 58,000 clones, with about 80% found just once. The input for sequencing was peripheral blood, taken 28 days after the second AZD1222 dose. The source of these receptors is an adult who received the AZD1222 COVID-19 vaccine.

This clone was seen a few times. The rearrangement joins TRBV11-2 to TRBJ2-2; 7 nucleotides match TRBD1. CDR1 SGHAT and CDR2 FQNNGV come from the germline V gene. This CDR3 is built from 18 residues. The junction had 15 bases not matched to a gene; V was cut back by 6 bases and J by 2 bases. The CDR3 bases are TGTGCCAGCAGACGAGCTCCCCGGGACAGAGTTAACACCGGGGAGCTGTTTTTT. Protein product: CASRRAPRDRVNTGELFF.

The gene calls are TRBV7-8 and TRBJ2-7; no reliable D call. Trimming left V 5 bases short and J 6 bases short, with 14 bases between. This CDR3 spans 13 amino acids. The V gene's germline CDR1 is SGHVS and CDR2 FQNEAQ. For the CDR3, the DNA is TGTGCCAGCAGCCGTTTTGTTTCGGTCGAGCAGTACTTC. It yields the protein CASSRFVSVEQYF. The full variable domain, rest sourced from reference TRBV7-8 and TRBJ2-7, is GAGVSQSPRYKVAKRGQDVALRCDPISGHVSLFWYQQALGQGPEFLTYFQNEAQLDKSGLPSDRFFAERPEGSVSTLKIQRTQQEDSAVYLCASSRFVSVEQYFGPGTRLTVT.

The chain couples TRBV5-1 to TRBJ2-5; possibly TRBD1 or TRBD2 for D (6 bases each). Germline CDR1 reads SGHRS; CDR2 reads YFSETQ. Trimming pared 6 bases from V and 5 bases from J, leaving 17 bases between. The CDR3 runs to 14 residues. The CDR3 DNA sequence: TGCGCCAGCACCCTTTTGGGGGGCGGGGAGACCCAGTACTTC. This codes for CASTLLGGGETQYF.

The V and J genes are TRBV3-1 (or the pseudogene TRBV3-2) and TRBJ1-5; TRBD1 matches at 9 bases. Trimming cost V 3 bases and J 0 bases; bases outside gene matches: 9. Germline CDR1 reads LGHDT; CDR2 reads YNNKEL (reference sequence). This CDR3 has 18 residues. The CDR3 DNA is TGTGCCAGCAGCCACGGTAAACAGGGGGCGTTTAGCAATCAGCCCCAGCATTTT. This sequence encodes CASSHGKQGAFSNQPQHF.

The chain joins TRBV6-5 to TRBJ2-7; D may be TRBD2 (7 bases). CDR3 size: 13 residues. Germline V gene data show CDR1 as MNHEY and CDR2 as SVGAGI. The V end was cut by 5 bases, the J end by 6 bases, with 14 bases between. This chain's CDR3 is CASSPRGGGEQYF. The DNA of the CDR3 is TGTGCCAGCAGTCCCCGGGGAGGGGGCGAGCAGTACTTC.

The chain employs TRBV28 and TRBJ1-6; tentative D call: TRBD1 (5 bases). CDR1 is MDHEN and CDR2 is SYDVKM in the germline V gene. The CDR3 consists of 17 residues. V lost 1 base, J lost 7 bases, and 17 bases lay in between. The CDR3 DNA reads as TGTGCCAGCAGTTTATTTGGGGCCCCGACCGCCAATTCACCCCTCCACTTT. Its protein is CASSLFGAPTANSPLHF.

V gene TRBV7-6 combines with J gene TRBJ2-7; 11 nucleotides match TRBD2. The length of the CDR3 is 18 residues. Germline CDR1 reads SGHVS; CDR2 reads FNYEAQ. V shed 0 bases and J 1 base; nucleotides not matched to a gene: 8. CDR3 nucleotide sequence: TGTGCCAGCAGCTTAGCCCCCCCGACTAGCGGGACTTCCTACGAGCAGTACTTC. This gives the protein CASSLAPPTSGTSYEQYF.

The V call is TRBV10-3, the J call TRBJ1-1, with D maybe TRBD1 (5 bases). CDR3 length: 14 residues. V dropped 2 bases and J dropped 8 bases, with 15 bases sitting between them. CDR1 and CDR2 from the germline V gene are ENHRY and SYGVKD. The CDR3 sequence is CAISETGTEEEAFF. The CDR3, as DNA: TGTGCCATCAGTGAGACTGGGACGGAAGAAGAAGCTTTCTTT.

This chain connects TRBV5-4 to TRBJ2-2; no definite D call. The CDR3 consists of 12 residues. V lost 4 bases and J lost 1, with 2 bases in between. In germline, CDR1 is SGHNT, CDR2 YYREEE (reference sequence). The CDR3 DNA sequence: TGTGCCAGCAGCAGGAACACCGGGGAGCTGTTTTTT. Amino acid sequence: CASSRNTGELFF.

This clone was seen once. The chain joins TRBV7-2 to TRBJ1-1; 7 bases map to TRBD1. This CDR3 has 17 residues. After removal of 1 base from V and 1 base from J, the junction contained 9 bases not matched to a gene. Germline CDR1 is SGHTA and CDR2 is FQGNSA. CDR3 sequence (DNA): TGTGCCAGCAGCTTAGTGCCAGGGGGTATATCGAACACTGAAGCTTTCTTT. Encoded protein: CASSLVPGGISNTEAFF.

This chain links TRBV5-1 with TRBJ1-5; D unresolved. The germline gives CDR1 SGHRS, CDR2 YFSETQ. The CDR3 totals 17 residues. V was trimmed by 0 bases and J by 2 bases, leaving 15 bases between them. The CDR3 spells CASSLGGHEPRNQPQHF. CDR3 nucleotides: TGCGCCAGCAGCTTGGGAGGTCATGAACCCCGCAATCAGCCCCAGCATTTT.

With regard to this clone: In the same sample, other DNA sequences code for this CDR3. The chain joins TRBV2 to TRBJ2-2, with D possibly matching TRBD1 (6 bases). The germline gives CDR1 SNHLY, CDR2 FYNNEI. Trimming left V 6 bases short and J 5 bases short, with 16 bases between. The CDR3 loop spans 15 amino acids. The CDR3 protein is CASSARQGSTGELFF. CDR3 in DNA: TGTGCCAGCAGCGCACGGCAGGGGAGTACCGGGGAGCTGTTTTTT.

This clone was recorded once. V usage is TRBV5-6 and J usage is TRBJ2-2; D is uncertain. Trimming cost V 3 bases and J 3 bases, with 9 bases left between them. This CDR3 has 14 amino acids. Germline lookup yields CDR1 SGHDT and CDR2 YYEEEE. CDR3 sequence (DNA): TGTGCCAGCAGCTCTAACCCGGACACCGGGGAGCTGTTTTTT. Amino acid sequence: CASSSNPDTGELFF. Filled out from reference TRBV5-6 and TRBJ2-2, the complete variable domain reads DAGVTQSPTHLIKTRGQQVTLRCSPKSGHDTVSWYQQALGQGPQFIFQYYEEEERQRGNFPDRFSGHQFPNYSSELNVNALLLGDSALYLCASSSNPDTGELFFGEGSRLTVL.

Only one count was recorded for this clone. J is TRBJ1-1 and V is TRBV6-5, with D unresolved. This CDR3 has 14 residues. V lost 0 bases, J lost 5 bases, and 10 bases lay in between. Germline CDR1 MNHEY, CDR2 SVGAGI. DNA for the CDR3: TGTGCCAGCAGTTACTCGCAACATTCAACTGAAGCTTTCTTT. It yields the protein CASSYSQHSTEAFF.

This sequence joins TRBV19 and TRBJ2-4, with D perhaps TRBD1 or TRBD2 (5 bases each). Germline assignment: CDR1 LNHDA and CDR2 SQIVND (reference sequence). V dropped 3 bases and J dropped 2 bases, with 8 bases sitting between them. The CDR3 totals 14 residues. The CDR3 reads CASSMWGTKNIQYF. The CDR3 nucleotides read TGTGCCAGTAGTATGTGGGGGACCAAAAACATTCAGTACTTC. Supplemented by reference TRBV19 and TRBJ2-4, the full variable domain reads DGGITQSPKYLFRKEGQNVTLSCEQNLNHDAMYWYRQDPGQGLRLIYYSQIVNDFQKGDIAEGYSVSREKKESFPLTVTSAQKNPTAFYLCASSMWGTKNIQYFGAGTRLSVL.

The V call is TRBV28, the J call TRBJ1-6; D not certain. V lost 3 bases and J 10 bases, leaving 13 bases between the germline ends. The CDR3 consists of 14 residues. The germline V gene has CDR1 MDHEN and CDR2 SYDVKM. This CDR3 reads CASSFSAEGSPLHF. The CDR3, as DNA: TGTGCCAGCAGTTTCTCCGCGGAGGGCTCACCCCTCCACTTT. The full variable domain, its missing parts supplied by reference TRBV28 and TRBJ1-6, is DVKVTQSSRYLVKRTGEKVFLECVQDMDHENMFWYRQDPGLGLRLIYFSYDVKMKEKGDIPEGYSVSREKKERFSLILESASTNQTSMYLCASSFSAEGSPLHFGNGTRLTVT.

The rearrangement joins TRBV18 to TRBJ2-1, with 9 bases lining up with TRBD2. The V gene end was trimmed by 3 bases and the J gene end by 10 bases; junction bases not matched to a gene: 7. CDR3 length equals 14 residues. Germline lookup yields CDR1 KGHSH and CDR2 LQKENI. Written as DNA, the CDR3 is TGTGCCAGCTCACCGCAGACTAGCGGCTTCGAGCAGTTCTTC. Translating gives CASSPQTSGFEQFF.

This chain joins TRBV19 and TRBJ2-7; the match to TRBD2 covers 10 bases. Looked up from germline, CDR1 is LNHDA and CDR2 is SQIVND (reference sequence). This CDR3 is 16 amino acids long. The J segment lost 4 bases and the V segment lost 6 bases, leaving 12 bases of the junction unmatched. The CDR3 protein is CASSLTKGTSAYEQYF. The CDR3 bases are TGTGCCAGTAGCTTAACCAAAGGGACTAGCGCGTACGAGCAGTACTTC.